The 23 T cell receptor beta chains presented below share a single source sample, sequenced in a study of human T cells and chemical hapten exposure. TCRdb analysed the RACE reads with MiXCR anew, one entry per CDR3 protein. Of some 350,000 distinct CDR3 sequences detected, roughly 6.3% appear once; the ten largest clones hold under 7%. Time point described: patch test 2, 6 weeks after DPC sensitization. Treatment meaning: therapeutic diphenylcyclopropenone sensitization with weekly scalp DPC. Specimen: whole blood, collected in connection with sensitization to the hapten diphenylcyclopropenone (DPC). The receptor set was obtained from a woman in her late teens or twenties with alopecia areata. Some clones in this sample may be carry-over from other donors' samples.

In DNA form, the CDR3 reads TGCAGCGCGACTAGCGGGGGGGCAGGTGAGCAGTTCTTC. This gives the protein CSATSGGAGEQFF. This chain joins TRBV29-1 and TRBJ2-1; 14 positions match TRBD2. CDR3 size: 13 residues. J gave up 9 bases and V 7 bases, and 5 bases lay outside the gene matches. The germline V gene has CDR1 SQVTM and CDR2 ANQGSEA.

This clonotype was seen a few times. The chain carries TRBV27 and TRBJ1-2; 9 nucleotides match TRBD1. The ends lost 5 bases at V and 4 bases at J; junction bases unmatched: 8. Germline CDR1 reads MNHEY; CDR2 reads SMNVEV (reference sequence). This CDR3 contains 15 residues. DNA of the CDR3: TGTGCCAGCAGTGGAACAGGGGGCGCTGGCTATGGCTACACCTTC. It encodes CASSGTGGAGYGYTF.

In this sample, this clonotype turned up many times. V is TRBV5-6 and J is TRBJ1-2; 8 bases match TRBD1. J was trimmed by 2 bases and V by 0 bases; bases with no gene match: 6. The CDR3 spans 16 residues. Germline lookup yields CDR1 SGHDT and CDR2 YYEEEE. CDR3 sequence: CASSLATGGQNYGYTF. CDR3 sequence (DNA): TGTGCCAGCAGCTTGGCAACAGGGGGGCAGAACTATGGCTACACCTTC.

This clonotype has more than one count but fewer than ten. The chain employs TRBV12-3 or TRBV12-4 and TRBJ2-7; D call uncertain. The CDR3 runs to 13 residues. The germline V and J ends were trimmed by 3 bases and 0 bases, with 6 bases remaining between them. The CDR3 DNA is TGTGCCAGCAGTTTCCTGGACTCCTACGAGCAGTACTTC. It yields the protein CASSFLDSYEQYF.

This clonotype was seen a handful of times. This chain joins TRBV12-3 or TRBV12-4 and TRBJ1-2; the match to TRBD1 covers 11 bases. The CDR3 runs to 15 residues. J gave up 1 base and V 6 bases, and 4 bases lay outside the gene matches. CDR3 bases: TGTGCCAGCAGGTTCGGGACAGGGGGTAACTATGGCTACACCTTC. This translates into CASRFGTGGNYGYTF.

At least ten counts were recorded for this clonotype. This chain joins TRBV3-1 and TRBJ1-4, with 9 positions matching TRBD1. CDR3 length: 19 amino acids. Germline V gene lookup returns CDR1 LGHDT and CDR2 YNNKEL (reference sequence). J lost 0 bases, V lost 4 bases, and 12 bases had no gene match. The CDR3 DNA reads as TGTGCCAGCAGCCCAAGGGACAGAGGACAGGGGACAACTAATGAAAAACTGTTTTTT. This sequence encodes CASSPRDRGQGTTNEKLFF.

DNA for the CDR3: TGTGCCAGCAGTTCCGAGCAGGGGGCTAAAGCTTTCTTT. Translated, it gives CASSSEQGAKAFF. V gene TRBV12-3 or TRBV12-4 combines with J gene TRBJ1-1, with 8 positions matching TRBD1. Losses at the gene ends were 4 bases for V and 9 bases for J; bases not matched to a gene: 7. The CDR3 covers 13 residues.

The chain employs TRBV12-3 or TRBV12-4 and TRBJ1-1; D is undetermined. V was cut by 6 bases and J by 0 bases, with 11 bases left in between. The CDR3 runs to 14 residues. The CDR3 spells CASRLRALNTEAFF. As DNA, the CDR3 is TGTGCCAGCAGGCTTAGGGCCCTGAACACTGAAGCTTTCTTT.

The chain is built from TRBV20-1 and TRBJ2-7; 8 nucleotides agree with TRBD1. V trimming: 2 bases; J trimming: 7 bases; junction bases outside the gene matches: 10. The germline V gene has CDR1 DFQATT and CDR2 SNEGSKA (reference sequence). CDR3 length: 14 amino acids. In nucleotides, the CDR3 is TGCAGTGCTAGACCCCTGGACAGGGCGGGGGAGCAGTACTTC. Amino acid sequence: CSARPLDRAGEQYF.

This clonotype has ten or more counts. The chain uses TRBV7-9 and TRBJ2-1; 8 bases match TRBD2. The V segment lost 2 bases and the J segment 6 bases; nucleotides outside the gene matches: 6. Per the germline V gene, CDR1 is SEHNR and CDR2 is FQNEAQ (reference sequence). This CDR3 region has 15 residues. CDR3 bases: TGTGCCAGCAGCTTAACAGCGGGGGAAATCAATGAGCAGTTCTTC. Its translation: CASSLTAGEINEQFF.

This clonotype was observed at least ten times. As DNA, the CDR3 is TGTGCCAGCAGCCGACACCGAGATAGCAATCAGCCCCAGCATTTT. Amino acids: CASSRHRDSNQPQHF. V and J are TRBV13 and TRBJ1-5; D not certain. This CDR3 has 15 residues. V was trimmed by 5 bases and J by 0 bases, leaving 11 bases between them. Per germline, CDR1 PRHDT and CDR2 FYEKMQ (reference sequence).

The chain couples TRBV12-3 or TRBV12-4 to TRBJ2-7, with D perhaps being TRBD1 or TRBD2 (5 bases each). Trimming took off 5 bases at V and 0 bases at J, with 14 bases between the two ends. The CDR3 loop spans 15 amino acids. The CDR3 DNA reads TGTGCCAGCAGTACGACAGATGAGGGCTCCTACGAGCAGTACTTC. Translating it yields CASSTTDEGSYEQYF.

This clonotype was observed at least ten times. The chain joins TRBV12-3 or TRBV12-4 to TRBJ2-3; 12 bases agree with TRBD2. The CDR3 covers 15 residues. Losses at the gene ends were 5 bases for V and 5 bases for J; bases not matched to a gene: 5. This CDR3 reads CASSPGLAGRDTQYF. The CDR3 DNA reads TGTGCCAGCAGTCCCGGACTAGCGGGACGAGATACGCAGTATTTT.

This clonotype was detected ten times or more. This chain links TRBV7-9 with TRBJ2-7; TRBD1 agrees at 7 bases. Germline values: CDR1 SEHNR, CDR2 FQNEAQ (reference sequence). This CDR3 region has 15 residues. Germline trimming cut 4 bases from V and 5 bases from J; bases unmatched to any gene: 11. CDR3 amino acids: CASSSRDSLIDEQYF. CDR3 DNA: TGTGCCAGCAGCTCGAGGGACAGTTTGATTGACGAGCAGTACTTC.

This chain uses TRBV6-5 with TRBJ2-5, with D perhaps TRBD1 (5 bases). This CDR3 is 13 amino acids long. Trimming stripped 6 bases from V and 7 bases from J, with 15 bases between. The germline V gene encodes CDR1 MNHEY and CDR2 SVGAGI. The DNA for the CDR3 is TGTGCCAGCAGCCGACAGCTATTAGGGACCCAGTACTTC. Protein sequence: CASSRQLLGTQYF.

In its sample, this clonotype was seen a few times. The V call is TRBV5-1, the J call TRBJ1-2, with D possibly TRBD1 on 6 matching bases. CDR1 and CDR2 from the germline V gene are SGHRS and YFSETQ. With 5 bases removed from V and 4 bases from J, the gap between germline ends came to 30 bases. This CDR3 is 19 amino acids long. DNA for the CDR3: TGCGCCAGCAGTCCTTTGGGGGCAGAACAGGTTGAAGTCGGCTATGGCTACACCTTC. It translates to CASSPLGAEQVEVGYGYTF.

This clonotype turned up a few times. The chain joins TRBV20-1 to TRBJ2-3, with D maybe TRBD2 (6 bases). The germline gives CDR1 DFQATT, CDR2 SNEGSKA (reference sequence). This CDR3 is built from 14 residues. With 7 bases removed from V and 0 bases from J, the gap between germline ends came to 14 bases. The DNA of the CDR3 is TGCAGTGGTGCCCGGGGGAGTAGCACAGATACGCAGTATTTT. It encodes CSGARGSSTDTQYF.

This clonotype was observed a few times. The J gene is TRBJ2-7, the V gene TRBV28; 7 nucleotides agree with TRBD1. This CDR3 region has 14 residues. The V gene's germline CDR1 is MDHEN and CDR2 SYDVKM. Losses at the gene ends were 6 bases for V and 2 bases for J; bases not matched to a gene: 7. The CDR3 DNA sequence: TGTGCCAGCAGACCGGGACAGCCGACCTACGAGCAGTACTTC. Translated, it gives CASRPGQPTYEQYF. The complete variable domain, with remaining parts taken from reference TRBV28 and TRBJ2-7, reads DVKVTQSSRYLVKRTGEKVFLECVQDMDHENMFWYRQDPGLGLRLIYFSYDVKMKEKGDIPEGYSVSREKKERFSLILESASTNQTSMYLCASRPGQPTYEQYFGPGTRLTVT.

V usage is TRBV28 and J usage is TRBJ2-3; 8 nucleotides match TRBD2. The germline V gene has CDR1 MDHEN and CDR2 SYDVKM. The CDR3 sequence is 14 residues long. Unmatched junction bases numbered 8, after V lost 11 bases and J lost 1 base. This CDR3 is CAVSRGGGTDTQYF. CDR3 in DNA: TGTGCCGTGTCTCGGGGGGGTGGCACAGATACGCAGTATTTT.

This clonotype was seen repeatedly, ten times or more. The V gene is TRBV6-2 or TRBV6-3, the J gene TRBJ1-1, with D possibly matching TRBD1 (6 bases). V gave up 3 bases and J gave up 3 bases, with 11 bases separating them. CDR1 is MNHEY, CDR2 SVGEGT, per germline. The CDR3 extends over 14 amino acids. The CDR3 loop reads CASSYRRGDTEAFF. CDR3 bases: TGTGCCAGCAGTTATCGCAGGGGCGACACTGAAGCTTTCTTT.

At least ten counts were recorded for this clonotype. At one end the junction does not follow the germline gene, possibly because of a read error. The CDR3 loop reads CASRGDAFYGYTF. For the CDR3, the DNA is TGCGCCAGCAGAGGAGACGCCTTCTATGGCTACACCTTC. The rearrangement uses TRBV6-5 and TRBJ1-2; D is ambiguous. The CDR3 totals 13 residues. Germline values: CDR1 MNHEY, CDR2 SVGAGI.

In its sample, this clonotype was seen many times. This CDR3 reads CASSLTIAGGDHLDEQFF. In DNA, the CDR3 is TGTGCCAGCAGCTTAACAATAGCGGGGGGTGATCATTTAGATGAGCAGTTCTTC. The rearrangement joins TRBV7-6 to TRBJ2-1; the match to TRBD2 covers 10 bases. This CDR3 is built from 18 residues. V lost 2 bases to trimming and J lost 8 bases; unmatched junction nucleotides: 15. The germline CDR1 and CDR2 sequences are SGHVS and FNYEAQ.

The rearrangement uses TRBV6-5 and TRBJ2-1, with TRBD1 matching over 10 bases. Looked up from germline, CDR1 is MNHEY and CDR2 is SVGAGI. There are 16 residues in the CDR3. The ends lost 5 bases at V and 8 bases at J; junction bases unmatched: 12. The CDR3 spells CASSPGPGQGLHEQFF. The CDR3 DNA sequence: TGTGCCAGCAGTCCTGGACCGGGACAGGGGCTCCATGAGCAGTTCTTC.